This T cell receptor (beta chain) came from a study of beta chain features in type 1 diabetes. As every portion of the isolated RNA was reverse transcribed, the sequencing read expressed TCRB transcripts. Produced via immunoSEQ multiplex PCR; TCRdb's table is partial and in-frame only. The table records a few hundred thousand clones, about 26% of them present only once. The source material was central memory CD4+ T cells from blood. This clonotype was sampled from a young man in good health.

CDR3 coding DNA: TGTGCCAGCAGTGGAGCGGGGCCAGATACGCAGTATTTT. Amino acids: CASSGAGPDTQYF. The V gene is TRBV2, the J gene TRBJ2-3; TRBD2 matches at 7 bases. Per the germline V gene, CDR1 is SNHLY and CDR2 is FYNNEI. J gave up 4 bases and V 4 bases, and 2 bases lay outside the gene matches. The CDR3 is 13 amino acids.